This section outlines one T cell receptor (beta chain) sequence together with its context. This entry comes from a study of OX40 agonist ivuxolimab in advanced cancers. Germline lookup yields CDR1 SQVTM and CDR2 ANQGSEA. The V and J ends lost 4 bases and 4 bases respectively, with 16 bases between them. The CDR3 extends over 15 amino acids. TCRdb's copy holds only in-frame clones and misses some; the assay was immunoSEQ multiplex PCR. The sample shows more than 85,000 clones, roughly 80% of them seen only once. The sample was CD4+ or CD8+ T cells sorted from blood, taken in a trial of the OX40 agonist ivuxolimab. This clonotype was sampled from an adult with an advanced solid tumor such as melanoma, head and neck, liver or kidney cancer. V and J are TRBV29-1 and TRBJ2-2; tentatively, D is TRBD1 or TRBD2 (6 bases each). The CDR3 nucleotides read TGCAGCGTTGGGTTTGGGGGGCTGAGCACCGGGGAGCTGTTTTTT. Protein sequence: CSVGFGGLSTGELFF.